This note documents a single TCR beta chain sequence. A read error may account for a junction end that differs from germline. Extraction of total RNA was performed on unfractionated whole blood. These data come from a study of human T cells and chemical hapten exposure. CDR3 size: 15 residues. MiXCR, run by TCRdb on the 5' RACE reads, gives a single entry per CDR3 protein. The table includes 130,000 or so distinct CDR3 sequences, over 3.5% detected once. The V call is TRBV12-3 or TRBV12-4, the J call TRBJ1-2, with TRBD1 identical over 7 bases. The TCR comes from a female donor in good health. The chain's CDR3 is CASTLSGTANYGDTF. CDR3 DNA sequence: TGTGCCAGCACCTTATCCGGGACAGCGAACTATGGCGACACCTTC.